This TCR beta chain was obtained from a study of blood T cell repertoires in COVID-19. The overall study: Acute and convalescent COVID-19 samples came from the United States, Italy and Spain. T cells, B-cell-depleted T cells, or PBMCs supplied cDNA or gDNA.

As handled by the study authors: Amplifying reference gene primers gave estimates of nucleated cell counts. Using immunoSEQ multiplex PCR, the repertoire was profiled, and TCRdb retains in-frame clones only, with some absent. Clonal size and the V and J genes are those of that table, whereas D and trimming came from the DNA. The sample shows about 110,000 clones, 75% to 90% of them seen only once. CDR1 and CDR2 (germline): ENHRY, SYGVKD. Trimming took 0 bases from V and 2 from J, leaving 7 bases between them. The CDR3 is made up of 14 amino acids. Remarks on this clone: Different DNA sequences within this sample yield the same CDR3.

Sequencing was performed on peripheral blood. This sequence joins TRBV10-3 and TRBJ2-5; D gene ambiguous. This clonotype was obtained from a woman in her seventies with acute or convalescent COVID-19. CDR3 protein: CAISESGTQETQYF. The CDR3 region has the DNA TGTGCCATCAGTGAGTCTGGTACTCAAGAGACCCAGTACTTC.